This note documents a single T cell receptor beta chain sequence. This specimen comes from a study of blood T cell repertoires in COVID-19. Study-wide context: Spain, Italy and the United States supplied samples that represented acute and convalescent COVID-19. PBMCs, B-cell-depleted T cells, or T cells provided the cDNA or gDNA that made up the material.

Per the original data handling: Amplified reference gene primers provided the basis for estimating nucleated cell counts. Only in-frame clones appear in the TCRdb table, and some are missing; sequencing was by immunoSEQ multiplex PCR. V, J and clone size are those of that table, while D and trimming were read from the DNA. Of 56,000 or so clones listed, approximately 90% are singletons. Germline loops: CDR1 SGHRS, CDR2 YFSETQ. The V end lost 0 bases, the J end lost 8 bases, and 9 bases lay between the germline ends. The CDR3 loop spans 13 amino acids. The rearrangement links TRBV5-1 to TRBJ2-1, with unresolved D. This sequence originates from a human donor in a cohort sampled during active COVID-19. Sequenced sample: peripheral blood. The CDR3 reads CASSLGSLDEQFF. CDR3 DNA sequence: TGCGCCAGCAGCTTGGGCAGTCTTGATGAGCAGTTCTTC.